Below, one TCR beta chain is given with its context. The CDR3 is made up of 14 amino acids. Germline V gives CDR1 SGHRS, CDR2 YFSETQ. V dropped 5 bases and J dropped 7; count of bases not matched to a gene: 5. This sample was taken from a study of T cell changes during pregnancy in multiple sclerosis. Repertoires were generated with immunoSEQ multiplex PCR, while TCRdb's copy carries only in-frame clones and drops some. Of under 60,000 clones listed, 85% to 95% are singletons. Sequencing was performed on CD4+ T cells from peripheral blood mononuclear cells, taken in the second trimester of pregnancy. The TCR comes from a female donor in good health, enrolled as a control in a pregnancy study. The chain employs TRBV5-1 and TRBJ1-6; 8 bases match TRBD1. The CDR3, as DNA: TGCGCCAGCAGGGTACAGGGGGAAAATTCACCCCTCCACTTT. Protein sequence: CASRVQGENSPLHF.